This TCR beta chain appears in the sequencing data of a study of beta chain features in type 1 diabetes (dated by TCRdb to the late 2010s). Some background on the complete study: No differences in mean age, gender distribution, total cell number or subset yield were found between patients and healthy donors. The study compared TCRB repertoires of sorted circulating CD4+ T cell subsets between recently diagnosed type 1 diabetes patients and matched healthy donors. Regulatory and stem cell-like memory subsets were isolated from only 8 patients and about eight healthy donors, whereas naive and central memory subsets came from all 28 donors. A total of over 95,000,000 sorted cells were examined across all samples, and RNA yield correlated strongly with the number of cells per subset.

A single peripheral blood draw of about 116 mL on average was collected from each donor into heparinised tubes. A BD FACSAria II was used to sort naive, central memory, regulatory and stem cell-like memory CD4+ T cells with a panel that included CD45RO, CCR7, CD25, CD127, CD95 and CD27. Purity was above 98% for every sorted population. PBMCs were isolated immediately by Lymphoprep density gradient centrifugation and stained directly without culture. Samples were stained and sorted in pairs, with one healthy donor and one patient per experiment, so that batch effects were minimized. Points on this clone: Its antigen is not yet known. The input lacks base qualities; no much larger clone sits a single base away.

The paper as a whole reports these results and caveats: At VDJ recombination sites, type 1 diabetes patients had fewer insertions and more deleted nucleotides, which implies abnormalities in thymic rearrangement. Because small numbers of individuals were included in the HLA sub-analyses, any influence of HLA type on TCRB rearrangement was left unresolved. Naive, central memory and regulatory TCRB repertoires appeared to be more similar among patients than among healthy donors. Because cDNA was sequenced instead of genomic DNA, activated cells with high expression could be over-represented, although the groups did not differ in activation or CD3 levels. Type 1 diabetes patients showed a moderate but significant shortening of TCRB CDR3 length in all four CD4+ subsets. PCR might favor shorter templates, but patient and control samples were amplified and corrected together, so any skew would affect both groups equally.

All of the isolated RNA was reverse transcribed with the High Capacity cDNA Reverse Transcription Kit, so expressed TCRB transcripts were sequenced. For stem cell-like memory T cell samples, survey-depth immunoSEQ sequencing was used, averaging around 1 million total reads per sample. Sorted cells were lysed in RLT buffer, and RNA was extracted using DNase-treated RNeasy Micro or Mini kits according to cell number. To prevent cross-contamination, every cell subset was processed on its own, while patient and healthy donor samples were processed together. TCRB sequences were amplified from cDNA with the immunoSEQ multiplex PCR, producing 87-bp fragments spanning the CDR3 region. The amplicons were sequenced using the Illumina HiSeq platform. The study's own analysis went as follows. PCR bias was computationally corrected using synthetic template baselines, reads within Hamming distance 2 were collapsed, and singletons that could not be merged were discarded. Reads were aligned against IMGT to assign V, D and J genes, CDR3 length and insertions or deletions at six rearrangement sites. Within each subset, clonotype counts were normalized to sorted cell number, after which true diversity and Gini coefficients were computed with the tcR R package. The overlap coefficient, calculated on TCRB nucleotide sequences, was used to quantify repertoire sharing. TCRdb holds this immuneACCESS table with in-frame rearrangements only. Some clones are missing; in checked studies, unresolved V genes explain under half, and the rest has no known cause. The V and J calls and clone size were taken over from that table, and D and trimming were inferred from the DNA. The sample has around 14,000 clones on record, 60% to 80% of them singletons. Around 0.31% of the sample is taken by the ten largest.

This sequence was found in a woman aged 18-35 years with type 1 diabetes. The source material was stem cell memory CD4+ T cells from blood. The cell subset or site tag for this specimen amounts to: stem cell-like memory CD4+ T cells.

The CDR3 amino acid sequence is: CASSLTPGGRGTQYF. At the DNA level, the sequence is TGTGCCAGCAGCTTAACGCCCGGAGGTCGGGGTACGCAGTATTTT. The sequence joins TRBV7-3 to TRBJ2-3, with TRBD2 perhaps the D gene, on 5 matching bases. The CDR3 goes from the cysteine to the phenylalanine over 15 residues. Only CDR3 DNA is held: 45 bases, read in frame from base 1. Trimming takes 0 bases from V and 8 bases from J, and the germline ends sit 15 bases apart. Sequences SGHTA (CDR1) and FQGTGA (CDR2) are obtained from the germline V gene.